This entry lists 26 T cell receptor beta chains sequenced from one sample in a study of T cells in localized non-small cell lung cancer. Sequencing was performed with immunoSEQ multiplex PCR; in TCRdb, only in-frame clones are kept and a portion is missing. Among 1,800 or so clones listed, roughly 41% were seen once. The sequencing here drew on lung tumor tissue, taken before any cancer treatment. The receptors shown here come from a male donor at least 60 years old with stage II lung adenocarcinoma.

The chain combines TRBV4-1 with TRBJ1-1, with D hard to call. Trimming left V 1 base short and J 0 bases short, with 6 bases between. The CDR3 runs 14 residues. CDR1 MGHRA and CDR2 YSYEKL come from the germline V gene. The CDR3 DNA is TGCGCCAGCAGCCAAGGTACCTTGAACACTGAAGCTTTCTTT. This sequence encodes CASSQGTLNTEAFF.

In this sample, this clone turned up a few times. CDR3 amino acids: CASSPGMNTGELFF. CDR3 in DNA: TGTGCCAGCAGCCCCGGGATGAACACCGGGGAGCTGTTTTTT. The rearrangement joins TRBV11-3 to TRBJ2-2, with D perhaps TRBD2 (5 bases). The germline gives CDR1 SGHNT, CDR2 YENEEA. Trimming removed 5 bases from V and 1 base from J, with 8 bases in between. This CDR3 has 14 residues.

There are a few counts of this clone. The CDR3 nucleotides read TGTGCCAGCAGCTTATCGGCTAGCTCAGGGGGGGAGACCCAGTACTTC. It specifies CASSLSASSGGETQYF. This chain uses TRBV11-3 with TRBJ2-5; maybe TRBD1 (7 bases). V shed 2 bases and J shed 5 bases, with 18 bases lying between them. Germline-derived CDR1 and CDR2 are SGHNT and YENEEA. CDR3 size: 16 residues.

J is TRBJ1-1 and V is TRBV27, with D perhaps matching TRBD1 (6 bases). The V and J ends lost 5 bases and 3 bases respectively, with 10 bases between them. The CDR3 loop spans 13 amino acids. In germline, CDR1 is MNHEY, CDR2 SMNVEV (reference sequence). This CDR3 reads CASSLYRDTEAFF. The DNA for the CDR3 is TGTGCCAGCAGTCTCTACAGGGACACTGAAGCTTTCTTT.

There are a few counts of this clone. V gene TRBV11-3 combines with J gene TRBJ1-4; 9 nucleotides line up with TRBD1. The CDR3 runs 16 residues. The J segment lost 7 bases and the V segment lost 5 bases, leaving 11 bases of the junction unmatched. Germline CDR1 reads SGHNT; CDR2 reads YENEEA. CDR3 in DNA: TGTGCCAGCAGCACCCGAGGGACAGGGCGGGCTGAAAAACTGTTTTTT. Translating it yields CASSTRGTGRAEKLFF.

V usage is TRBV9 and J usage is TRBJ2-1; D tentatively reads TRBD1 or TRBD2 (5 bases each). The CDR3 extends over 14 amino acids. V lost 2 bases and J 9 bases, leaving 15 bases between the germline ends. CDR1 SGDLS and CDR2 YYNGEE come from the germline V gene. CDR3 nucleotides: TGTGCCAGCAGCGTGGTCTACGAGGGGAGTGAGCAGTTCTTC. Translating it yields CASSVVYEGSEQFF.

This chain joins TRBV15 and TRBJ1-1; maybe TRBD1 (6 bases). Germline-derived CDR1 and CDR2 are LNHNV and YYDKDF (reference sequence). Trimming took off 0 bases at V and 1 base at J, with 6 bases between the two ends. This CDR3 is built from 14 residues. The CDR3 DNA sequence: TGTGCCACCAGCAGAGAGGACAGGAACACTGAAGCTTTCTTT. Protein: CATSREDRNTEAFF.

Note on this clone: The junction does not match germline at one end; this may be a read error. This rearrangement joins TRBV29-1 to TRBJ1-4, with 7 bases lining up with TRBD1. This CDR3 is built from 14 residues. Germline-derived CDR1 and CDR2 are SQVTM and ANQGSEA. CDR3 loop: CSVTTTGTSEKLFF. For the CDR3, the DNA is TGCAGCGTTACTACGACAGGGACTAGTGAAAAACTGTTTTTT.

This clone is categorized as medium-sized (0.01 to 0.1%). CDR3 loop: CASSANLQETQYF. The CDR3 nucleotides read TGTGCCAGCAGCGCCAACCTCCAAGAGACCCAGTACTTC. This sequence joins TRBV9 and TRBJ2-5; D gene uncertain. Germline assignment: CDR1 SGDLS and CDR2 YYNGEE. The CDR3 loop spans 13 amino acids. Trimming removed 3 bases at V and 1 base at J, with 7 bases between.

The sample holds a few counts of this clone. The V and J genes are TRBV6-8 and TRBJ1-2; the match to TRBD1 covers 7 bases. Looked up from germline, CDR1 is MNHGY and CDR2 is SAAAGT. With 0 bases clipped from V and 6 bases from J, the junction kept 4 bases outside the gene matches. The CDR3 runs to 14 residues. The CDR3 here is CASSYSLGGNGYTF. CDR3 sequence (DNA): TGTGCCAGCAGTTACTCTCTAGGGGGCAATGGCTACACCTTC.

This chain uses TRBV19 with TRBJ1-3; no reliable D call. This CDR3 region has 13 residues. In germline, CDR1 is LNHDA, CDR2 SQIVND (reference sequence). V was shortened by 9 bases and J by 0 bases, with 9 bases between the two germline ends. The CDR3 sequence is CASAENSGNTIYF. The CDR3 region has the DNA TGTGCCAGCGCCGAGAACTCTGGAAACACCATATATTTT.

This sequence joins TRBV30 and TRBJ2-3; TRBD1 matches 7 bases. This CDR3 has 13 amino acids. Unmatched junction bases numbered 2, after V lost 5 bases and J lost 0 bases. The V gene's germline CDR1 is GTSNPN and CDR2 SVGIG (reference sequence). The CDR3 is CAWDRASTDTQYF. The CDR3 DNA is TGTGCCTGGGACAGGGCTAGCACAGATACGCAGTATTTT.

Regarding this clone: The junction does not match germline at one end; this may be a read error. The gene calls are TRBV10-3 and TRBJ1-4; 12 positions agree with TRBD1. Germline V CDR1 and CDR2: ENHRY, SYGVKD. This CDR3 comprises 14 residues. The CDR3: CASSEGQGAEKLFF. DNA for the CDR3: TGTGCCAGCAGTGAGGGACAGGGGGCTGAAAAACTGTTTTTT.

J is TRBJ2-7 and V is TRBV11-3; D perhaps matches TRBD2 (5 bases). V was shortened by 2 bases and J by 5 bases, with 16 bases between the two germline ends. Germline CDR1 SGHNT, CDR2 YENEEA. The CDR3 runs to 15 residues. The CDR3 here is CASSLTGNLLDEQYF. The CDR3, as DNA: TGTGCCAGCAGCTTAACCGGGAACCTTTTAGACGAGCAGTACTTC.

This clone was detected only a few times. The chain links TRBV6-8 to TRBJ2-1; 13 bases align to TRBD2. With 5 bases clipped from V and 4 bases from J, the junction kept 8 bases outside the gene matches. The CDR3 has 17 residues. The germline gives CDR1 MNHGY, CDR2 SAAAGT. Here the CDR3 reads CASSPRTSGSRYNEQFF. The CDR3 DNA reads TGTGCCAGCAGTCCCCGGACTAGCGGGAGTCGATACAATGAGCAGTTCTTC.

This clone appeared once. This chain links TRBV9 with TRBJ2-1; 7 bases fit TRBD2. Trimming at V came to 4 bases and at J to 4 bases, leaving 8 bases not matched to a gene. This CDR3 comprises 15 residues. Germline V gene lookup returns CDR1 SGDLS and CDR2 YYNGEE. CDR3 region: CASSQAGLEYNEQFF. In DNA, the CDR3 is TGTGCCAGCAGCCAAGCCGGACTAGAATACAATGAGCAGTTCTTC.

The chain combines TRBV29-1 with TRBJ1-1; D may be TRBD1 (5 bases). V was shortened by 4 bases and J by 5 bases, with 11 bases between the two germline ends. CDR1 SQVTM and CDR2 ANQGSEA come from the germline V gene. CDR3 length equals 12 residues. The CDR3 DNA reads as TGCAGCGTTGTTCAGGGAGGAACTGAAGCTTTCTTT. Encoded protein: CSVVQGGTEAFF.

The rearrangement links TRBV28 to TRBJ2-3; 10 nucleotides agree with TRBD1. V gave up 8 bases and J gave up 8 bases; unmatched junction bases: 4. The CDR3 has 12 amino acids. CDR1 is MDHEN and CDR2 is SYDVKM in the germline V gene. CDR3 in amino acids: CASRTGGGTQYF. DNA for the CDR3: TGTGCCAGCCGGACAGGGGGAGGTACGCAGTATTTT.

The table lists this clone with a few counts. The gene calls are TRBV11-3 and TRBJ1-2, with TRBD1 as a possible D gene (5 bases). This CDR3 has 14 amino acids. The V gene's germline CDR1 is SGHNT and CDR2 YENEEA. Trimming took 8 bases from V and 6 from J, leaving 19 bases between them. CDR3 sequence: CASRARAGLDGYTF. CDR3 bases: TGTGCCAGCCGAGCCAGGGCAGGCCTGGATGGCTACACCTTC.

The gene calls are TRBV19 and TRBJ1-2, with a weak D call TRBD1 (6 bases). The V end lost 2 bases, the J end lost 2 bases, and 15 bases lay between the germline ends. Germline V gene data show CDR1 as LNHDA and CDR2 as SQIVND (reference sequence). This CDR3 comprises 16 residues. DNA of the CDR3: TGTGCCAGTAGTATAACACTCCAGACAGGAAACTATGGCTACACCTTC. Protein sequence: CASSITLQTGNYGYTF.

The chain uses TRBV19 and TRBJ1-5; no clear D gene. The CDR3 has 13 residues. Between the trimmed V and J ends, which lost 3 bases and 6 bases, there was a span of 9 bases. Per germline, CDR1 LNHDA and CDR2 SQIVND (reference sequence). The CDR3 is CASSMGLGQPQHF. CDR3 sequence (DNA): TGTGCCAGTAGTATGGGGTTAGGTCAGCCCCAGCATTTT.

This clone was detected once. CDR3: CASSAGTETNEKLFF. CDR3 DNA: TGTGCCAGCAGCGCTGGGACAGAAACTAATGAAAAACTGTTTTTT. The chain couples TRBV28 to TRBJ1-4, with TRBD1 matching 7 bases. Germline V gives CDR1 MDHEN, CDR2 SYDVKM. With 6 bases clipped from V and 1 base from J, the junction kept 5 bases outside the gene matches. The CDR3 consists of 15 residues.

By its share, this clone is medium-sized (0.01 to 0.1%). The V gene is TRBV11-3, the J gene TRBJ2-1; TRBD2 matches at 7 bases. Germline V lookup: CDR1 SGHNT, CDR2 YENEEA. The CDR3 length is 16 residues. The J segment lost 1 base and the V segment lost 2 bases, leaving 5 bases of the junction unmatched. The CDR3 region is CASSLSGTTSYNEQFF. CDR3 DNA sequence: TGTGCCAGCAGCTTATCGGGGACTACTTCCTACAATGAGCAGTTCTTC.

This sequence joins TRBV19 and TRBJ2-5; 8 bases fit TRBD1. J lost 0 bases, V lost 4 bases, and 4 bases had no gene match. CDR3 length equals 15 residues. Germline V gene lookup returns CDR1 LNHDA and CDR2 SQIVND (reference sequence). The CDR3 DNA sequence: TGTGCCAGTAGTACAGGGGGCAAGTACCAAGAGACCCAGTACTTC. This codes for CASSTGGKYQETQYF.

The V gene is TRBV29-1, the J gene TRBJ2-7, with a possible D match to TRBD1 (6 bases). From germline, CDR1 is SQVTM and CDR2 ANQGSEA. This CDR3 has 16 residues. The V end lost 6 bases, the J end lost 2 bases, and 23 bases lay between the germline ends. CDR3 DNA: TGCAGCGTCCGTGGGAGTTCACTGGGGGCGGCCTACGAGCAGTACTTC. Residues: CSVRGSSLGAAYEQYF.

By proportion, this clone is medium-sized. This sequence joins TRBV11-3 and TRBJ1-4; D gene ambiguous. CDR3 length equals 15 residues. V shed 2 bases and J shed 3 bases, with 10 bases lying between them. Germline-derived CDR1 and CDR2 are SGHNT and YENEEA. The CDR3 region has the DNA TGTGCCAGCAGCTTATTAATTCGGCCTAATGAAAAACTGTTTTTT. It codes for CASSLLIRPNEKLFF.